The rows below give T cell receptor beta chains drawn from one sample of a study of PD-L1 blockade in urothelial cancer. Produced via immunoSEQ multiplex PCR; TCRdb's table is partial and in-frame only. The sample shows around 100,000 clones, around 90% of them seen only once. The sequencing used PBMCs, collected around atezolizumab (anti-PD-L1) treatment. Receptors were obtained from a man aged 55 to 70 with urothelial cancer. Each CDR3 is given with its conserved first and last residue.

cdr3_aa: CASSPGTSGKEGEQYF
v_call: TRBV7-2

cdr3_aa: CASSFRRGLAYEQYF
v_call: TRBV7-2

cdr3_aa: CAWSQPGGGGYTF
v_call: TRBV30

cdr3_aa: CASRPKTVTYNSPLHF
v_call: TRBV27

cdr3_aa: CASSVAGGTYNEQFF
v_call: TRBV9

cdr3_aa: CASSSRGGIEAYEQYF
v_call: TRBV7-8

cdr3_aa: CASSYVGGGTDTQYF
v_call: TRBV6-6

cdr3_aa: CASSSRTGGNYGYTF
v_call: TRBV27

cdr3_aa: CASSSAQETQYF
v_call: TRBV7-6

cdr3_aa: CASSFMGAPAEAFF
v_call: TRBV28

cdr3_aa: CASSIRDRAMNTEAFF
v_call: TRBV19

cdr3_aa: CASRVTSGTDTQYF
v_call: TRBV19

cdr3_aa: CASSPRQGTGNTIYF
v_call: TRBV9

cdr3_aa: CASSLGQQETQYF
v_call: TRBV5-4

cdr3_aa: CASSRSRRRGPQETQYF
v_call: TRBV14

cdr3_aa: CASSVGLAATDTQYF
v_call: TRBV9

cdr3_aa: CASSGGIYGYTF
v_call: TRBV30

cdr3_aa: CASSLRPLAGMGELFF
v_call: TRBV27

cdr3_aa: CASSYSYRVYDYGYTF
v_call: TRBV6-5

cdr3_aa: CASSTVRNYEQYF
v_call: TRBV7-9

cdr3_aa: CASSLVAAGGANVLTF
v_call: TRBV7-8

cdr3_aa: CASSSGQGGNTIYF
v_call: TRBV5-1

cdr3_aa: CASSLKGDRGLAHNEQFF
v_call: TRBV7-3

cdr3_aa: CASSLQGTGELFF
v_call: TRBV27

cdr3_aa: CASSPGAADTQYF
v_call: TRBV6-6

cdr3_aa: CASSQDRGHNQPQHF
v_call: TRBV4-1

cdr3_aa: CASSPSTGGREKLFF
v_call: TRBV6-6

cdr3_aa: CASSRQGNDEQYF
v_call: TRBV27

cdr3_aa: CASSLDRVGYTF
v_call: TRBV14

cdr3_aa: CASSYPMDEKLFF
v_call: TRBV28

cdr3_aa: CATSREPGRGQPQHF
v_call: TRBV15

cdr3_aa: CASSVGAGGVSYNEQFF
v_call: TRBV9

cdr3_aa: CASSPTKAGTGETQYF
v_call: TRBV4-1

cdr3_aa: CASSTQRTGAVGQYF
v_call: TRBV18

cdr3_aa: CASSLNGKEYGYTF
v_call: TRBV5-1